The TCR beta chain under discussion was sequenced for a study of cytomegalovirus exposure and HLA in healthy donors (dated by TCRdb to about 2017). In the study overall: According to an earlier analysis of several hundred of the donors, some 180 million T cells yielded some 120 million unique TCR beta sequences and about 300 Gb of sequence data. The study aimed to test whether cataloging public T cell receptors could reveal signatures of past pathogen exposure. The number of donors typed differed by locus, with about 620-630 for A, B, C, DRB1 and DQB1, approximately 500 for DQA1, 600 to 610 for DPA1, and some 450 for DPB1. About five DR-DQ haplotypes were treated as single units for association and clustering because of strong linkage in the cohort. The genetic ancestry cluster associated with self-reported Caucasian donors included 80% to 90% of the 398 genotyped donors. Among 300 to 500 genotyped donors of the cohort, an average of roughly 230,000 unique TCR beta nucleotide sequences was sequenced per donor, of which approximately 18% were non-productive. Rather than drawing on any new phenotypic data, the later analysis identified candidate immune exposures from TCR beta sequences and the way those sequences occurred across donors. Genome-wide SNP genotypes for about 65% of the roughly 700 donors were used in a later genetic analysis, which treated that subset as a discovery cohort. A later analysis re-analyzed previously published TCR beta repertoires from hundreds of donors and added high-resolution HLA genotyping to study TCR occurrence patterns. Alongside the repertoire data, information on donor age, sex, ethnicity and CMV serostatus was compiled. Using immunosequencing, the study profiled T cell repertoires from 666 subjects and related those repertoires to cytomegalovirus serostatus. To predict cytomegalovirus infection status, the study combined high-throughput TCR immunosequencing, statistical association of individual TCRs with disease status, and machine learning. About 320 gigabases of sequencing data and 80 million or so unique TCR sequences were included in an early release covering roughly 700 HLA-typed donors. Every discovery cohort repertoire had been produced on one sequencing platform. A separate validation cohort of roughly 120 different subjects was used in addition to the roughly 640-subject first cohort. HLA typing included class I and class II loci at four-digit resolution. In an earlier analysis of 550 to 700 of the donors, high-throughput TCR beta sequencing was used to judge whether each TCR beta V gene segment behaved as functional or pseudogenic. Results the study describes overall, beyond this receptor: Assigning TCR associations to individual alleles was difficult when HLA alleles, especially DR and DQ, strongly co-occurred. Compared with equally common non-associated chains, HLA-associated TCR beta chains in a later analysis were more clonally expanded and had lower generation probabilities. A total of some 180 TCR beta chains were listed by the study as associated with cytomegalovirus. Broadly in line with IMGT annotations, most TCR beta V segments showed up in productive rearrangements about 90% or about 30% of the time in an earlier analysis of approximately 600 of the donors. The only immune exposure information available for the cohort was CMV serostatus. Only TCR beta chains were sequenced in this cohort, and the absence of alpha or paired-chain data limited detectable features. It was suggested by the authors that the approach could potentially be generalized to other disease states and immunological phenotypes. In vitro tests confirmed that a few of the cytomegalovirus-associated TCR beta chains recognize cytomegalovirus antigens. Across donors, most TCR sequences were observed very rarely, whereas some public TCRs were present in many individuals. Cytomegalovirus status was reported to be diagnosed by the classifier with high specificity and sensitivity in both the original and validation cohorts. Specific HLA alleles were associated with 15,000 to 20,000 TCR beta sequences at a false discovery rate of 0.05 in a later analysis. A later genetic analysis associated a missense DCLRE1C variant with V-gene and J-gene trimming of TCR beta chains, and an independent cohort replicated the association. Sequencing depth was assumed to be roughly uniform across donors in the presence/absence analyses, though that assumption may not hold. Because some donors lacked HLA typing at each locus, the association tests relied only on the typed subset. A group of highly shared sequence variants was considered likely to be a technical artifact of the sequencing pipeline. Because the 87-base-pair reads could not distinguish some IMGT-functional V segments, including TRBV6-2 and TRBV6-3, those segments were excluded. A later analysis reported that several top co-occurrence clusters appeared linked to parvovirus B19, influenza, CMV and Epstein-Barr virus. Correlated functional status among segregating V segments might be attributable to linkage disequilibrium, but an unknown experimental factor could not be ruled out. The earlier analysis of approximately 540 of the donors excluded 15 to 20 rarely observed V segments, including chromosome 9 orphons, because counts were too low. Compared with the roughly 670-donor mean, donors in an Asian-associated ancestry cluster had fewer N-insertions in productive TCRs, according to a later genetic analysis. Most CMV-associated TCR beta chains appeared to be HLA-restricted in a later analysis, and the HLA associations seemed to be driven largely by CMV exposure. In a later analysis, TCR association rates were found to vary across HLA loci, with the most associated TCRs seen for DRB1 alleles and the fewest for HLA-C alleles. A further reported finding was that TCR beta sequences accurately predicted the HLA-A and HLA-B alleles for most subjects in the first cohort.

Receptor amplification or capture employed the immunoSEQ multiplex PCR assay. For the multiplex PCR, a mixture combining 60 forward primers for TCR Vbeta segments and 13 reverse primers for TCR Jbeta segments was used. The CDR3 region of rearranged TCR beta genes was amplified from genomic DNA with a multiplex PCR assay. The amplified TCR beta libraries were sequenced on the Illumina HiSeq System as 87-base-pair reads. The paper's data handling went like this. A later analysis counted approximately 76 million unique TCR beta chains across the 666 repertoires, and some 11 million of these chains were shared by at least two donors. To remove PCR and sequencing errors, raw reads were error-corrected and collapsed into unique sequences using a nearest-neighbor algorithm that merged closely related sequences. V, D and J gene segments were assigned by aligning CDR3 sequences to IMGT reference sequences. For a sequence to be retained, a match of at least six nucleotides to both a V gene segment and a J gene segment was required. A rearrangement was called productive if the CDR3 had no stop codons and remained in frame with V and J, and every other rearrangement was called non-productive. CDR3 was defined by IMGT convention, running from the second conserved V-encoded cysteine to the conserved J-encoded phenylalanine. Sequences without an unambiguous match to a single V gene segment were excluded from the earlier analysis of a few hundred of the donors. An earlier analysis of several hundred of the donors called V segments functional above 56.7% productive rearrangements and segregating when the between-donor standard deviation exceeded 5%. A statistical classification framework was built for diagnosing cytomegalovirus status from the catalog of TCR beta chain sequences. In a later analysis, V and J genes were assigned by comparing TCR nucleotide sequences against IMGT/GENE-DB human TR gene sequences. The TCRdist pipeline was used in a later analysis to assign CDR3 sequences and most-parsimonious VDJ recombination scenarios. A later analysis defined each TCR beta chain by its CDR3 amino acid sequence plus V-gene family, and excluded reads lacking a unique V-gene family. In a later analysis, 450 to 600 highly shared, low-generation-probability nucleotide sequences were removed to address suspected cross-contamination and a sequencing artifact. In a later analysis, a clonal expansion index was calculated for each public chain from normalized within-repertoire ranks of inferred template counts. In a later analysis, generation probabilities were computed with a VDJ recombination model fitted to out-of-frame rearrangements, and the resulting probabilities were checked against IGoR. In a later analysis, hypergeometric tests were used to score TCR-TCR, TCR-HLA and TCR-CMV co-occurrence, with a repertoire-size bias correction applied to TCR pairs. False discovery rates were estimated in a later analysis by permuting HLA or CMV assignments 20 times. In a later analysis, co-occurring TCRs were grouped using DBSCAN, with TCRdist sequence similarity added in when clustering inside HLA-allele-positive subsets. Repertoires with fewer than 30,000 or more than 120,000 public chains were left out of co-occurrence clustering, as were five repertoires with anomalous nucleotide sharing. The table was pulled from immuneACCESS by TCRdb, which kept in-frame rearrangements only. Such tables lose some clones; where checked, under half of the loss comes from unresolved V genes, and the rest has no known cause. The V and J calls and clone size were taken over from that table, and D and trimming were inferred from the DNA. The sample table holds about 180,000 clones, of which less than 90% were seen once. The ten largest clonotypes hold 1.3% to 1.5% of the sample.

Its CDR3 holds 17 amino acids, cysteine through phenylalanine. Only the CDR3 region is kept as DNA, spanning 51 bases read in frame from base 1. Clipping removes 4 bases from V and 2 bases from J, with 12 as the unmatched junction base count. The germline V gene (reference sequence) sets CDR1 to SEHNR and CDR2 to FQNEAQ. Of note for this clone: Its target antigen remains unknown. Base-call qualities are not available, and no considerably larger clone is one nucleotide away.

In total, over 600 healthy bone marrow donors made up the cohort. At the time of sampling, all cohort members were nominally healthy, though unrecorded immune exposures were likely present. The donor was CMV seropositive and was included in the group of 250 to 350 seropositive cohort members. A peripheral blood sample was provided by each donor, and peripheral blood mononuclear cells were used for TCR beta sequencing. Genomic DNA extraction from the blood cell samples was performed with the Qiagen DNeasy Blood Extraction Kit. The sample was PBMCs. The receptor was derived from a girl aged 10 to 17 in good health and CMV-seropositive. Recombination connected TRBV7-9 to TRBJ2-3; the central 7 bases match TRBD1. The DNA sequence follows: TGTGCCAGCAGCTCCTGGGGCCAGGGGGTTATCACAGATACGCAGTATTTT. Its coded protein is CASSSWGQGVITDTQYF.